The next 23 T cell receptor beta chains were all read from a single sample in a study of blood T cell repertoires in COVID-19. Sequencing was performed with immunoSEQ multiplex PCR; in TCRdb, only in-frame clones are kept and a portion is missing. Of about 240,000 clones listed, around 81% are singletons. The sequencing input was peripheral blood. Every receptor here comes from a man aged 25-45 years who had recovered from COVID-19.

This clone was detected only once. This chain uses TRBV9 with TRBJ2-1; no firm D call. CDR1 and CDR2 (germline): SGDLS, YYNGEE. CDR3 length: 11 amino acids. With 0 bases removed from V and 10 bases from J, the gap between germline ends came to 5 bases. The CDR3 is CASSVGREQFF. CDR3 coding DNA: TGTGCCAGCAGCGTAGGGCGGGAGCAGTTCTTC. The full variable domain, rest sourced from reference TRBV9 and TRBJ2-1, is DSGVTQTPKHLITATGQRVTLRCSPRSGDLSVYWYQQSLDQGLQFLIQYYNGEERAKGNILERFSAQQFPDLHSELNLSSLELGDSALYFCASSVGREQFFGPGTRLTVL.

The gene calls are TRBV11-2 and TRBJ2-2; 8 bases agree with TRBD1. Germline CDR1 is SGHAT and CDR2 is FQNNGV. The length of the CDR3 is 15 residues. The junction had 10 bases not matched to a gene; V was cut back by 8 bases and J by 5 bases. The CDR3 DNA reads as TGTGCCAGCGGACGGACAGGGTCTGGAACCGGGGAGCTGTTTTTT. Its translation: CASGRTGSGTGELFF.

This clone was seen just once. The chain carries TRBV6-5 and TRBJ1-1; possibly TRBD1 for D (6 bases). The CDR3 extends over 15 amino acids. Trimming removed 6 bases at V and 4 bases at J, with 18 bases between. Germline CDR1 is MNHEY and CDR2 is SVGAGI. This CDR3 reads CASRLSGTRSTEAFF. CDR3 nucleotide sequence: TGTGCCAGCAGGTTATCCGGGACAAGAAGCACTGAAGCTTTCTTT.

The chain recombines TRBV6-1 with TRBJ2-7, with 8 nucleotides matching TRBD1. Looked up from germline, CDR1 is MNHNS and CDR2 is SASEGT. This CDR3 is built from 15 residues. J lost 6 bases, V lost 7 bases, and 14 bases had no gene match. The CDR3 sequence is CASTRGRDRTLEQYF. Here the CDR3 DNA reads TGTGCCAGCACCCGGGGGCGGGACAGGACCCTCGAGCAGTACTTC.

CDR3 sequence reads: CATSNSRVQPQHF. CDR3 in DNA: TGTGCCACCAGCAACTCACGGGTTCAGCCCCAGCATTTT. The chain recombines TRBV15 with TRBJ1-5; D is undetermined. Germline loops: CDR1 LNHNV, CDR2 YYDKDF (reference sequence). The CDR3 has 13 residues. The ends were cut back, 4 bases at V and 6 bases at J, with 10 bases in the middle.

The rearrangement links TRBV2 to TRBJ2-1; TRBD2 agrees at 9 bases. J was trimmed by 9 bases and V by 6 bases; bases with no gene match: 6. Looked up from germline, CDR1 is SNHLY and CDR2 is FYNNEI. There are 13 residues in the CDR3. The CDR3 here is CASSYGTSLEQFF. As DNA, the CDR3 is TGTGCCAGCAGCTACGGGACTAGCCTTGAGCAGTTCTTC.

The V gene is TRBV5-1, the J gene TRBJ2-5; 14 nucleotides align to TRBD2. This CDR3 has 18 amino acids. With V trimmed by 4 bases and J by 1 base, 9 bases remained unmatched. The germline CDR1 and CDR2 sequences are SGHRS and YFSETQ. This CDR3 is CASSPVGGLAGVQETQYF. The CDR3 DNA reads TGCGCCAGCAGCCCCGTGGGGGGACTAGCGGGGGTCCAAGAGACCCAGTACTTC.

The V gene is TRBV18, the J gene TRBJ1-1, with D perhaps TRBD1 (6 bases). Per the germline V gene, CDR1 is KGHSH and CDR2 is LQKENI. V was pared by 10 bases and J by 5 bases, with 17 bases between. The CDR3 is 13 amino acids. The CDR3 sequence: CATFPDRETEAFF. The DNA for the CDR3 is TGTGCCACCTTCCCGGACAGAGAGACTGAAGCTTTCTTT.

This clone showed up just a few times. CDR3 DNA: TGTGCCAGTACCGCCCACGGGGGGATGAACACTGAAGCTTTCTTT. As protein: CASTAHGGMNTEAFF. This sequence joins TRBV19 and TRBJ1-1; tentative D call: TRBD1 (5 bases). Per germline, CDR1 LNHDA and CDR2 SQIVND (reference sequence). Trimming stripped 7 bases from V and 0 bases from J, with 15 bases between. This CDR3 region has 15 residues.

The rearrangement uses TRBV10-3 and TRBJ1-2, with 7 bases aligning to TRBD1. CDR1 and CDR2 (germline): ENHRY, SYGVKD. J was trimmed by 5 bases and V by 2 bases; bases with no gene match: 2. The CDR3 has 13 residues. The CDR3 region is CAISEGQAYGYTF. The CDR3 DNA sequence: TGTGCCATCAGTGAGGGACAGGCATATGGCTACACCTTC.

The chain carries TRBV12-3 or TRBV12-4 and TRBJ2-3, with D tentatively TRBD1 (5 bases). Trimming cost V 6 bases and J 2 bases, with 9 bases left between them. The CDR3 sequence is 13 residues long. Written as DNA, the CDR3 is TGTGCCAGCAGGGGGCCAAACACAGATACGCAGTATTTT. This codes for CASRGPNTDTQYF.

V and J are TRBV15 and TRBJ2-1; TRBD2 aligns across 11 bases. Germline assignment: CDR1 LNHNV and CDR2 YYDKDF (reference sequence). Trimming at V came to 1 base and at J to 9 bases, leaving 5 bases not matched to a gene. The CDR3 totals 15 residues. In DNA, the CDR3 is TGTGCCACCAGCAGAGGGGCTAGCGGGGGGTCTGAGCAGTTCTTC. It translates to CATSRGASGGSEQFF.

A single count supports this clone. This chain uses TRBV6-5 with TRBJ2-3; 8 bases agree with TRBD1. V lost 5 bases and J lost 2; bases outside the gene matches: 6. This CDR3 is 15 amino acids long. CDR1 MNHEY and CDR2 SVGAGI come from the germline V gene. The CDR3 sequence is CASSKGQANTDTQYF. CDR3 coding DNA: TGTGCCAGCAGTAAGGGACAGGCCAACACAGATACGCAGTATTTT.

This clone was seen a handful of times. V is TRBV10-1 and J is TRBJ2-1, with D uncertain. V was shortened by 6 bases and J by 2 bases, with 8 bases between the two germline ends. The germline CDR1 and CDR2 sequences are WNHNN and SYGVQD (reference sequence). This CDR3 has 13 amino acids. CDR3 protein: CASSPTTYNEQFF. The DNA for the CDR3 is TGCGCCAGCAGCCCCACTACCTACAATGAGCAGTTCTTC.

This chain joins TRBV27 and TRBJ2-5; no firm D call. Germline CDR1 reads MNHEY; CDR2 reads SMNVEV (reference sequence). The CDR3 has 13 residues. Trimming cost V 3 bases and J 9 bases, with 14 bases left between them. CDR3 sequence (DNA): TGTGCCAGCAGTTTTGGTCCACCTCGGGCCCAGTACTTC. Protein sequence: CASSFGPPRAQYF.

J is TRBJ2-1 and V is TRBV4-2; 8 positions agree with TRBD2. The CDR3 has 15 residues. Losses at the gene ends were 1 base for V and 5 bases for J; bases not matched to a gene: 4. CDR1 and CDR2 (germline): LGHNA, YNFKEQ. The CDR3 region has the DNA TGTGCCAGCAGCCAAGGCGGGGGGCCTAACAATGAGCAGTTCTTC. Its protein is CASSQGGGPNNEQFF.

This clone came up once. V and J are TRBV6-1 and TRBJ2-3; 11 bases fit TRBD2. Unmatched junction bases numbered 1, after V lost 1 base and J lost 1 base. This CDR3 contains 16 residues. Germline CDR1 is MNHNS and CDR2 is SASEGT. CDR3 sequence (DNA): TGTGCCAGCAGTGAAGTAGCGGGGGGGCGCACAGATACGCAGTATTTT. It translates to CASSEVAGGRTDTQYF.

In its sample, this clone was seen once. The chain recombines TRBV5-6 with TRBJ1-2, with 11 bases lining up with TRBD1. Trimming removed 3 bases from V and 7 bases from J; junction bases left unmatched: 8. Germline lookup yields CDR1 SGHDT and CDR2 YYEEEE. This CDR3 contains 15 residues. The CDR3 bases are TGTGCCAGCAGCTACAGGGACAGGGGGGCGGGTGGCTACACCTTC. It specifies CASSYRDRGAGGYTF.

The chain has TRBV2 and TRBJ2-2; TRBD1 matches 8 bases. Germline V CDR1 and CDR2: SNHLY, FYNNEI. This CDR3 comprises 15 residues. J was trimmed by 4 bases and V by 7 bases; bases with no gene match: 8. CDR3 sequence: CASIEQGDSTGELFF. The CDR3, as DNA: TGTGCCAGCATAGAACAGGGGGATAGCACCGGGGAGCTGTTTTTT.

This clone came up many times. The chain links TRBV6-4 to TRBJ2-2; 9 bases line up with TRBD2. Germline lookup yields CDR1 MRHNA and CDR2 SNTAGT. The V segment lost 4 bases and the J segment 3 bases; nucleotides outside the gene matches: 0. The length of the CDR3 is 14 residues. The CDR3 spells CASSGLADTGELFF. The CDR3 nucleotides read TGTGCCAGCAGTGGACTAGCGGACACCGGGGAGCTGTTTTTT.

This clone was observed once. The chain recombines TRBV9 with TRBJ1-3; D gene ambiguous. The germline V gene encodes CDR1 SGDLS and CDR2 YYNGEE. V was trimmed by 6 bases and J by 0 bases, leaving 7 bases between them. The CDR3 covers 13 residues. The CDR3 sequence is CASTGVSGNTIYF. Here the CDR3 DNA reads TGTGCCAGCACCGGGGTCTCTGGAAACACCATATATTTT.

This clone was seen only once. V gene TRBV3-1 (or the pseudogene TRBV3-2) combines with J gene TRBJ1-6; weak D call: TRBD1 (5 bases). The CDR3 extends over 17 amino acids. In germline, CDR1 is LGHDT, CDR2 YNNKEL (reference sequence). Trimming cost V 1 base and J 7 bases, with 17 bases left between them. This CDR3 reads CASSQVGGGTVNSPLHF. CDR3 bases: TGTGCCAGCAGCCAAGTCGGGGGGGGAACCGTGAATTCACCCCTCCACTTT.

This clone was seen once. The chain recombines TRBV29-1 with TRBJ1-2, with D possibly matching TRBD1 (6 bases). The CDR3 is 15 amino acids. V shed 2 bases and J shed 4 bases, with 17 bases lying between them. CDR1 is SQVTM and CDR2 is ANQGSEA in the germline V gene. The CDR3 nucleotides read TGCAGCGTTGAAAATGGGGGGGCTGGTACCTATGGCTACACCTTC. Amino acid sequence: CSVENGGAGTYGYTF.